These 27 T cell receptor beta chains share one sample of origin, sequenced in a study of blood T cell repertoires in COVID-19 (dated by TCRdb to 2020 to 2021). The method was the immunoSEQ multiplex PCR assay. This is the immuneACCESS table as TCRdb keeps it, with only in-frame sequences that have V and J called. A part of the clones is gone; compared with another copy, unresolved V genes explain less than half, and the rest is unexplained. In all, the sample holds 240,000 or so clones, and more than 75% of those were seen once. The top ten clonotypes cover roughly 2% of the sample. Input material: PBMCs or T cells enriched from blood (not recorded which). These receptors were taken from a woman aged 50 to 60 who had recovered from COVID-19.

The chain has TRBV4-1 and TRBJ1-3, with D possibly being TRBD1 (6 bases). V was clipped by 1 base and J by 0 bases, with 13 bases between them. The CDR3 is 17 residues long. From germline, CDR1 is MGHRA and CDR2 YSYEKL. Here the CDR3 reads CASSQGPGRGSGNTIYF. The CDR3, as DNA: TGCGCCAGCAGCCAAGGTCCGGGCAGGGGCTCTGGAAACACCATATATTTT.

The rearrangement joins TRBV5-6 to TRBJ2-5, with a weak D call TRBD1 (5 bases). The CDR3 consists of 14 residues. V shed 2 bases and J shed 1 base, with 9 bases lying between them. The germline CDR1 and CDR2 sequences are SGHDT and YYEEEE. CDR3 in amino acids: CASSFRTPQETQYF. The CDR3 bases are TGTGCCAGCAGCTTCAGGACACCCCAAGAGACCCAGTACTTC. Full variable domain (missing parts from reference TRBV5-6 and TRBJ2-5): DAGVTQSPTHLIKTRGQQVTLRCSPKSGHDTVSWYQQALGQGPQFIFQYYEEEERQRGNFPDRFSGHQFPNYSSELNVNALLLGDSALYLCASSFRTPQETQYFGPGTRLLVL.

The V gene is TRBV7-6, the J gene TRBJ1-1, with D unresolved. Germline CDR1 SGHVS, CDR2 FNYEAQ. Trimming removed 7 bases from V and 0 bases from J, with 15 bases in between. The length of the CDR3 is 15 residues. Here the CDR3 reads CASTSIGELNTEAFF. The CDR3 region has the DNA TGTGCCAGCACTTCCATCGGGGAACTGAACACTGAAGCTTTCTTT.

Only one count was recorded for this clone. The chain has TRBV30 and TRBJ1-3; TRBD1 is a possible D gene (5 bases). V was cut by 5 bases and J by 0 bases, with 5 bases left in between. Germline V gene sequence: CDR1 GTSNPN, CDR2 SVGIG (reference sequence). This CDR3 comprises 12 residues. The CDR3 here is CAWGASGNTIYF. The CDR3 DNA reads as TGTGCCTGGGGGGCCTCTGGAAACACCATATATTTT.

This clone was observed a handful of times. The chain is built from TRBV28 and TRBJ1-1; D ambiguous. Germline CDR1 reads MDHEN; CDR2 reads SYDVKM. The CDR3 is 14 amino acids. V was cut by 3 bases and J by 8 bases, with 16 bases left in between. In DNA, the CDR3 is TGTGCCAGCAGTTTTAGAGGCGGGCTCGCCGAAGCTTTCTTT. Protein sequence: CASSFRGGLAEAFF.

The CDR3 protein is CASSRAVRGSDLTF. The CDR3 nucleotides are TGTGCCAGTAGTAGGGCAGTGCGGGGATCGGACCTGACTTTC. V and J are TRBV19 and TRBJ2-6, with D possibly TRBD2 on 6 matching bases. CDR1 LNHDA and CDR2 SQIVND come from the germline V gene (reference sequence). V was pared by 4 bases and J by 15 bases, with 19 bases between. This CDR3 is built from 14 residues.

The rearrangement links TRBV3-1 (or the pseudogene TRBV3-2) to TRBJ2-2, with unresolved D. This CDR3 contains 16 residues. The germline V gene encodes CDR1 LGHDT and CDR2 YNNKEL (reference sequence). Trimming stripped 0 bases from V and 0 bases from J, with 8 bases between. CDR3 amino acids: CASSQDGPANTGELFF. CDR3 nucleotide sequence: TGTGCCAGCAGCCAAGATGGGCCAGCGAACACCGGGGAGCTGTTTTTT.

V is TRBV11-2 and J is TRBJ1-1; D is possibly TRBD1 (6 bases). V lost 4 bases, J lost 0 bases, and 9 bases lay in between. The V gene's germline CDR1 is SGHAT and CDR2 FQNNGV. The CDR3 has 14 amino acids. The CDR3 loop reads CASSWGPMNTEAFF. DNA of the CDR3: TGTGCCAGCAGCTGGGGGCCCATGAACACTGAAGCTTTCTTT.

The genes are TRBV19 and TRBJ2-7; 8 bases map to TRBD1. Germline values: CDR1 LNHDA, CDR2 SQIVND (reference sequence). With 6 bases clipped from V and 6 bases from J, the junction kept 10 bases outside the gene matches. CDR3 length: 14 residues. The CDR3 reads CASRDRAGISEQYF. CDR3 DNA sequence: TGTGCCAGTAGGGACAGGGCCGGGATCTCCGAGCAGTACTTC.

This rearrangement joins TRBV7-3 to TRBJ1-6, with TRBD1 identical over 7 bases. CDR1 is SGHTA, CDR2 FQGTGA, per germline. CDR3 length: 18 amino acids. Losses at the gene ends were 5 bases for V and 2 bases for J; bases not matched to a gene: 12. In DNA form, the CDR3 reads TGTGCCAGCAGCACGGACAGGTATTTAGTCGCCTATAATTCACCCCTCCACTTT. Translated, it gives CASSTDRYLVAYNSPLHF.

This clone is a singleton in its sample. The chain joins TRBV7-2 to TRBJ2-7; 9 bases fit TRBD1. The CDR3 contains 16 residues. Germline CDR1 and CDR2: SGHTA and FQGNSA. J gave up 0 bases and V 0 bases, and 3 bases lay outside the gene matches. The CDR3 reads CASSLAGQGSSYEQYF. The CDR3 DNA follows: TGTGCCAGCAGCTTAGCGGGACAGGGAAGCTCCTACGAGCAGTACTTC.

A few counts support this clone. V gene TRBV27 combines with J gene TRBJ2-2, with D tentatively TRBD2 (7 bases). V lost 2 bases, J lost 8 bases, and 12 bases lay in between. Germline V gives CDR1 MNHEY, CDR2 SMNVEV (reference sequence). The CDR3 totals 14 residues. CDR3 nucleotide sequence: TGTGCCAGCAGTTTAGTGGGGGGGGCGGGGGAGCTGTTTTTT. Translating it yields CASSLVGGAGELFF.

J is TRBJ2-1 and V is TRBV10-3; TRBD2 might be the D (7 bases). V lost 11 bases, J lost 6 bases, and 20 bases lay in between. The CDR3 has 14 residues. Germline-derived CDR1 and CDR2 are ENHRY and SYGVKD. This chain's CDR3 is CAVKGEGVGNEQFF. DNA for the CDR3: TGTGCCGTAAAGGGGGAGGGGGTAGGCAATGAGCAGTTCTTC.

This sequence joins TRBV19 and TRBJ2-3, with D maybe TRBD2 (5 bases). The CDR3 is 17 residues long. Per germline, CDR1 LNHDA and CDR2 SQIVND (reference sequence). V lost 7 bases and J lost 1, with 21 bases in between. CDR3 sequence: CASKVSGLRERTDTQYF. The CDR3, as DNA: TGTGCCAGTAAGGTTTCTGGGTTACGGGAACGCACAGATACGCAGTATTTT.

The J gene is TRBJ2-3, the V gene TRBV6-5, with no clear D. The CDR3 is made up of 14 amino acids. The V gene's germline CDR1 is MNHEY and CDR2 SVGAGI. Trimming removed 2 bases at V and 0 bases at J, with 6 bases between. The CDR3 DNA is TGTGCCAGCAGTTACAGGCGGAGCACAGATACGCAGTATTTT. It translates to CASSYRRSTDTQYF.

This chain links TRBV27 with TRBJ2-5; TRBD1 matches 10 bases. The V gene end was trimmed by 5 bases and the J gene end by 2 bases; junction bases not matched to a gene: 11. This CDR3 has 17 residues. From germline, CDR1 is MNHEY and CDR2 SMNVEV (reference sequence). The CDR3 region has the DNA TGTGCCAGCAGTCTCGGGACAGGGGTAGGGGGGCAAGAGACCCAGTACTTC. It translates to CASSLGTGVGGQETQYF.

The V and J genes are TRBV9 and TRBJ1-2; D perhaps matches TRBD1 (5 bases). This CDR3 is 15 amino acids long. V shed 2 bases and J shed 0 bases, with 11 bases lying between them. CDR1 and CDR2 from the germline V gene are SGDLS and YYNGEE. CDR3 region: CASSVTGQSNYGYTF. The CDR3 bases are TGTGCCAGCAGCGTTACAGGACAATCTAACTATGGCTACACCTTC. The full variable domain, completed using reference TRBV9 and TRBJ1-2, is DSGVTQTPKHLITATGQRVTLRCSPRSGDLSVYWYQQSLDQGLQFLIQYYNGEERAKGNILERFSAQQFPDLHSELNLSSLELGDSALYFCASSVTGQSNYGYTFGSGTRLTVV.

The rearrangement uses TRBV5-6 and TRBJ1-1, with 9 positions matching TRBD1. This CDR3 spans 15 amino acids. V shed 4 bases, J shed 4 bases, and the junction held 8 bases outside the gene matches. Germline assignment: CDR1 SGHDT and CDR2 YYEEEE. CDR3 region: CASSKTGGRFTEAFF. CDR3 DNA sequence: TGTGCCAGCAGCAAAACAGGGGGCCGTTTCACTGAAGCTTTCTTT.

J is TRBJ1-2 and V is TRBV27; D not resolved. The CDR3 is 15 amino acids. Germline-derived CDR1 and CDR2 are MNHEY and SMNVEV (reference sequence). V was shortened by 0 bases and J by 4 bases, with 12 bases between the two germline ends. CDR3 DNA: TGTGCCAGCAGTTTATCGAGGGCGGCGAGCTATGGCTACACCTTC. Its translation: CASSLSRAASYGYTF.

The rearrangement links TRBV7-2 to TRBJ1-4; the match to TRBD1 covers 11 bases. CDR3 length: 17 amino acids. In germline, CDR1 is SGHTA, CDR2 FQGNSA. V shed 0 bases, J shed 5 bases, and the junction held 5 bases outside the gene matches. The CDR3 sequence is CASSLAGTGGPNEKLFF. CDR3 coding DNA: TGTGCCAGCAGCTTAGCCGGGACAGGGGGACCGAATGAAAAACTGTTTTTT.

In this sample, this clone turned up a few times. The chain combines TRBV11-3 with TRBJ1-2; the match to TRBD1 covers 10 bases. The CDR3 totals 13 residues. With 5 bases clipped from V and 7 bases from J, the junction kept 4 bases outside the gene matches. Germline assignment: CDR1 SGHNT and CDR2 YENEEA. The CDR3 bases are TGTGCCAGCAGCCATGGACAGGGGGTTGGCTACACCTTC. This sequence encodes CASSHGQGVGYTF.

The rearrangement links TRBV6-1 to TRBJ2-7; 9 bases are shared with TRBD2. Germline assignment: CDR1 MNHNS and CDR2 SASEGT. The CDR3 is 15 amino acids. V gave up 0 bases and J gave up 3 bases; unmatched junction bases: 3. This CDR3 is CASSEALAGNYEQYF. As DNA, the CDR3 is TGTGCCAGCAGTGAAGCCCTAGCGGGGAACTACGAGCAGTACTTC.

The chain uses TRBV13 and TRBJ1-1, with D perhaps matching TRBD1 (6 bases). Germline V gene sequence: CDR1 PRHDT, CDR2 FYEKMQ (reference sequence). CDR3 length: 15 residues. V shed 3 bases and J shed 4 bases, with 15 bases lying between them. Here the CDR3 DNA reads TGTGCCAGCAGCTTGGAGGGAGGGGGGACCACTGAAGCTTTCTTT. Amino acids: CASSLEGGGTTEAFF.

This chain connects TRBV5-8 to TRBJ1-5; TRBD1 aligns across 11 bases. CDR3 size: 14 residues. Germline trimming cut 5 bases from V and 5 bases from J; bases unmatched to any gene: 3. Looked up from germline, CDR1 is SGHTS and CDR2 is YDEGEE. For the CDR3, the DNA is TGTGCCAGCAGTGGACAGGGGGCTGATCAGCCCCAGCATTTT. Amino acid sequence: CASSGQGADQPQHF.

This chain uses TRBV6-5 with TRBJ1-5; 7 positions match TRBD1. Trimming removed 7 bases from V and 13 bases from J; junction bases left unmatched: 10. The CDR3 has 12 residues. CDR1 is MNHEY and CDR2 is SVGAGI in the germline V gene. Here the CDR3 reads CASNNLDRPQHF. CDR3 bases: TGTGCCAGCAACAATCTGGACAGGCCTCAGCATTTT.

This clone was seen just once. This CDR3 is CASSQGLAGGTRTQYF. The CDR3 nucleotides are TGTGCCAGCAGCCAAGGACTAGCGGGAGGTACCAGGACGCAGTATTTT. The rearrangement joins TRBV3-1 (or the pseudogene TRBV3-2) to TRBJ2-3, with TRBD2 matching 13 bases. The junction had 7 bases not matched to a gene; V was cut back by 1 base and J by 9 bases. The CDR3 sequence is 16 residues long. Germline CDR1 LGHDT, CDR2 YNNKEL (reference sequence).

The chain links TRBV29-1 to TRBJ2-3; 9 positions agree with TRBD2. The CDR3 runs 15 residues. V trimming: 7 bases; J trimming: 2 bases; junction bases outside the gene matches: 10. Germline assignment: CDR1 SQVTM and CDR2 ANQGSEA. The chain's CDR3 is CSATKTSGITDTQYF. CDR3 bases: TGCAGCGCAACCAAGACTAGCGGAATCACAGATACGCAGTATTTT.